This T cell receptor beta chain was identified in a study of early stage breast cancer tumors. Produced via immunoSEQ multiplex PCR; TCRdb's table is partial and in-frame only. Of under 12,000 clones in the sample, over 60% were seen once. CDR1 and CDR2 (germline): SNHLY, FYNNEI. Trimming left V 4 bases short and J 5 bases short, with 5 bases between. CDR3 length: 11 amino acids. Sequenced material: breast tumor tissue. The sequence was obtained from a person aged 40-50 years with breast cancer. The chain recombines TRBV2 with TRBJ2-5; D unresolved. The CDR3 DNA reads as TGTGCCAGCAGTGCAACTGAGACCCAGTACTTC. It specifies CASSATETQYF.